These 26 T cell receptor beta chains were sequenced from one sample in a study of OX40 agonist ivuxolimab in advanced cancers. The method was immunoSEQ multiplex PCR; TCRdb's version includes in-frame clones alone and lacks a portion of them. The sample lists about 100,000 clones; about 90% were seen once. The sample consisted of CD4+ or CD8+ T cells sorted from blood, taken in a trial of the OX40 agonist ivuxolimab. The receptors shown here come from an adult with an advanced solid tumor such as melanoma, head and neck, liver or kidney cancer.

This rearrangement joins TRBV19 to TRBJ1-5; no reliable D call. CDR1 is LNHDA and CDR2 is SQIVND in the germline V gene (reference sequence). This CDR3 is built from 14 residues. The germline V and J ends were trimmed by 7 bases and 0 bases, with 10 bases remaining between them. As DNA, the CDR3 is TGTGCCAGTACCGAAGGAGGTAGCAATCAGCCCCAGCATTTT. Translating gives CASTEGGSNQPQHF.

This CDR3 is CASSYTELRAQETQYF. The CDR3 DNA reads as TGTGCCAGCAGTTACACGGAGCTCCGCGCCCAAGAGACCCAGTACTTC. J is TRBJ2-5 and V is TRBV6-5, with D hard to call. Germline values: CDR1 MNHEY, CDR2 SVGAGI. This CDR3 is built from 16 residues. V dropped 2 bases and J dropped 1 base, with 14 bases sitting between them.

The rearrangement links TRBV29-1 to TRBJ1-5, with TRBD1 as a possible D gene (5 bases). This CDR3 region has 15 residues. The germline V gene has CDR1 SQVTM and CDR2 ANQGSEA. V lost 2 bases, J lost 7 bases, and 18 bases lay in between. In DNA, the CDR3 is TGCAGCGTTGAAACCACGGACATGCCGGGGCAGCCCCAGCATTTT. Its translation is CSVETTDMPGQPQHF.

The V call is TRBV9, the J call TRBJ1-5; no definite D call. The CDR3 is made up of 14 amino acids. CDR1 is SGDLS, CDR2 YYNGEE, per germline. V was pared by 3 bases and J by 0 bases, with 7 bases between. In nucleotides, the CDR3 is TGTGCCAGCAGCGACGGTTATAGCAATCAGCCCCAGCATTTT. Translated: CASSDGYSNQPQHF. The variable domain in full, with the rest retrieved from reference TRBV9 and TRBJ1-5, is DSGVTQTPKHLITATGQRVTLRCSPRSGDLSVYWYQQSLDQGLQFLIQYYNGEERAKGNILERFSAQQFPDLHSELNLSSLELGDSALYFCASSDGYSNQPQHFGDGTRLSIL.

This clone was seen just once. DNA for the CDR3: TGTGCCAGTAGACCAAACGGAGCAACTAATGAAAAACTGTTTTTT. Amino acid sequence: CASRPNGATNEKLFF. This chain links TRBV19 with TRBJ1-4, with no clear D. The V and J ends lost 6 bases and 0 bases respectively, with 11 bases between them. The CDR3 length is 15 residues. CDR1 LNHDA and CDR2 SQIVND come from the germline V gene (reference sequence).

This sequence joins TRBV6-1 and TRBJ2-1, with 11 bases fitting TRBD2. CDR1 is MNHNS, CDR2 SASEGT, per germline. With V trimmed by 2 bases and J by 6 bases, 9 bases remained unmatched. This CDR3 region has 17 residues. CDR3 amino acids: CASSETPLAGGFNEQFF. The DNA of the CDR3 is TGTGCCAGCAGTGAAACACCTCTAGCGGGAGGATTCAATGAGCAGTTCTTC.

The chain links TRBV5-4 to TRBJ2-5; the D gene is possibly TRBD1 (6 bases). Trimming cost V 2 bases and J 5 bases, with 16 bases left between them. CDR1 SGHNT and CDR2 YYREEE come from the germline V gene (reference sequence). CDR3 length equals 15 residues. The CDR3 spells CASSFGTGHRETQYF. DNA for the CDR3: TGTGCCAGCAGCTTCGGTACAGGGCATAGGGAGACCCAGTACTTC. Complete variable domain (other parts from reference TRBV5-4 and TRBJ2-5): ETGVTQSPTHLIKTRGQQVTLRCSSQSGHNTVSWYQQALGQGPQFIFQYYREEENGRGNFPPRFSGLQFPNYSSELNVNALELDDSALYLCASSFGTGHRETQYFGPGTRLLVL.

The chain uses TRBV21-1 and TRBJ1-1; the table's TRBD1 call for D was not verified on the DNA. TRBV21-1 is a recognized pseudogene. This CDR3 comprises 21 residues. CDR3 in amino acids: CASSKKGPGQGGISMNTEAFF. The CDR3 DNA is TGTGCCAGCAGCAAAAAGGGCCCCGGACAGGGAGGAATCTCCATGAACACTGAAGCTTTCTTT.

The rearrangement links TRBV5-1 to TRBJ2-5, with TRBD2 matching over 7 bases. The CDR3 consists of 14 residues. Germline assignment: CDR1 SGHRS and CDR2 YFSETQ. Trimming at V came to 0 bases and at J to 5 bases, leaving 4 bases not matched to a gene. The CDR3 loop is CASSLGGGSETQYF. The DNA for the CDR3 is TGCGCCAGCAGCTTGGGGGGAGGGTCCGAGACCCAGTACTTC.

This sequence joins TRBV2 and TRBJ1-3; TRBD1 might be the D (5 bases). Germline lookup yields CDR1 SNHLY and CDR2 FYNNEI. Deletions cut 6 bases from V and 0 bases from J, with 39 bases between. The CDR3 totals 24 residues. The CDR3 protein is CASRPLVSAVATGGAHYSGNTIYF. CDR3 in DNA: TGTGCCAGCAGACCCCTAGTAAGCGCGGTTGCGACCGGAGGGGCCCACTACTCTGGAAACACCATATATTTT.

The rearrangement joins TRBV5-1 to TRBJ2-1, with TRBD1 identical over 10 bases. Germline CDR1 and CDR2: SGHRS and YFSETQ. V was pared by 6 bases and J by 8 bases, with 5 bases of the junction left unmatched. The CDR3 length is 13 residues. The CDR3 DNA sequence: TGCGCCAGCAAACGGACAGGGGGGGATGAGCAGTTCTTC. Amino acid sequence: CASKRTGGDEQFF.

This clone was observed a handful of times. This chain links TRBV9 with TRBJ2-3; 7 nucleotides line up with TRBD2. The CDR3 is made up of 16 amino acids. The germline V gene has CDR1 SGDLS and CDR2 YYNGEE. J lost 1 base, V lost 0 bases, and 5 bases had no gene match. Written as DNA, the CDR3 is TGTGCCAGCAGCGTAGGGACTAGTAAGGGCACAGATACGCAGTATTTT. It codes for CASSVGTSKGTDTQYF.

The chain has TRBV28 and TRBJ2-2, with 7 bases aligning to TRBD2. V dropped 1 base and J dropped 5; count of bases not matched to a gene: 4. Germline V gene lookup returns CDR1 MDHEN and CDR2 SYDVKM. The CDR3 has 15 residues. The CDR3 region is CASSLLQGGTGELFF. CDR3 coding DNA: TGTGCCAGCAGTTTATTGCAGGGAGGGACCGGGGAGCTGTTTTTT.

The chain couples TRBV5-1 to TRBJ1-1; D remains unclear. CDR3 length: 15 amino acids. The germline V gene encodes CDR1 SGHRS and CDR2 YFSETQ. V lost 3 bases and J lost 1, with 13 bases in between. The CDR3 sequence: CASSSQTAPNTEAFF. CDR3 DNA sequence: TGCGCCAGCAGCTCGCAGACGGCCCCGAACACTGAAGCTTTCTTT.

V usage is TRBV10-3 and J usage is TRBJ2-1; TRBD1 aligns across 8 bases. This CDR3 has 14 amino acids. Germline values: CDR1 ENHRY, CDR2 SYGVKD. V shed 4 bases and J 1 base; nucleotides not matched to a gene: 0. The CDR3 loop is CAISGQGSYNEQFF. In DNA form, the CDR3 reads TGTGCCATCAGTGGACAGGGGTCCTACAATGAGCAGTTCTTC.

The chain carries TRBV2 and TRBJ1-2, with TRBD1 as a possible D gene (5 bases). The V end lost 7 bases, the J end lost 3 bases, and 12 bases lay between the germline ends. Per germline, CDR1 SNHLY and CDR2 FYNNEI. This CDR3 comprises 13 residues. The CDR3, as DNA: TGTGCCAGCAACCTCCAGGGTGACTATGGCTACACCTTC. Its protein product is CASNLQGDYGYTF.

DNA of the CDR3: TGTGCCATCAGTGAAGGCGGAAACTATGGCTACACCTTC. As protein: CAISEGGNYGYTF. The genes are TRBV10-3 and TRBJ1-2; D not resolved. The CDR3 length is 13 residues. V lost 3 bases and J lost 2, with 7 bases in between. Germline loops: CDR1 ENHRY, CDR2 SYGVKD.

The sample holds one count of this clone. V is TRBV2 and J is TRBJ1-6; D unclear. This CDR3 is 17 amino acids long. The V end was cut by 5 bases, the J end by 6 bases, with 20 bases between. Germline CDR1 is SNHLY and CDR2 is FYNNEI. The CDR3 DNA reads TGTGCCAGCAGTTTCCCCGCGGGCGGAGGCAGTAATTCACCCCTCCACTTT. It translates to CASSFPAGGGSNSPLHF.

The rearrangement links TRBV6-1 to TRBJ2-7, with 7 bases identical to TRBD2. In germline, CDR1 is MNHNS, CDR2 SASEGT. Losses at the gene ends were 8 bases for V and 2 bases for J; bases not matched to a gene: 6. The CDR3 sequence is 13 residues long. The CDR3 spells CASGIGRTYEQYF. In DNA, the CDR3 is TGTGCCAGCGGAATCGGGAGGACCTACGAGCAGTACTTC.

This chain links TRBV6-6 with TRBJ1-2; a weak D match, TRBD1 (6 bases). Germline-derived CDR1 and CDR2 are MNHNY and SVGAGI (reference sequence). CDR3 length equals 15 residues. The V end was cut by 4 bases, the J end by 2 bases, with 14 bases between. The CDR3 loop reads CASSSTGTPNYGYTF. As DNA, the CDR3 is TGTGCCAGCAGTTCCACCGGGACACCAAACTATGGCTACACCTTC.

The chain combines TRBV6-5 with TRBJ2-7, with TRBD1 identical over 7 bases. Unmatched junction bases numbered 7, after V lost 6 bases and J lost 2 bases. The CDR3 has 14 residues. Germline assignment: CDR1 MNHEY and CDR2 SVGAGI. CDR3 nucleotides: TGTGCCAGCAGGACCGGGCAGGGGGCCTACGAGCAGTACTTC. It is translated as CASRTGQGAYEQYF.

The chain combines TRBV7-6 with TRBJ2-2; a possible D gene is TRBD2 (6 bases). Trimming pared 5 bases from V and 7 bases from J, leaving 17 bases between. The germline V gene has CDR1 SGHVS and CDR2 FNYEAQ. CDR3 length: 15 amino acids. CDR3 sequence (DNA): TGTGCCAGCAGCCAGCGGGTCTCTCTCCGCGGGGAGCTGTTTTTT. It specifies CASSQRVSLRGELFF.

This rearrangement joins TRBV7-2 to TRBJ1-5, with D perhaps TRBD1 (6 bases). V was cut by 6 bases and J by 3 bases, with 15 bases left in between. CDR1 is SGHTA and CDR2 is FQGNSA in the germline V gene. CDR3 size: 15 residues. For the CDR3, the DNA is TGTGCCAGCAGTCAGACCGGGACATTCAATCAGCCCCAGCATTTT. This translates into CASSQTGTFNQPQHF.

V and J are TRBV6-6 and TRBJ2-2; D is unresolved. The germline V gene has CDR1 MNHNY and CDR2 SVGAGI (reference sequence). V was cut by 2 bases and J by 0 bases, with 10 bases left in between. The length of the CDR3 is 16 residues. The CDR3 reads CASSYDSQPNTGELFF. CDR3 in DNA: TGTGCCAGCAGTTACGATTCCCAGCCGAACACCGGGGAGCTGTTTTTT.

The chain has TRBV29-1 and TRBJ2-1; D is unresolved. This CDR3 is 12 amino acids long. V lost 4 bases to trimming and J lost 7 bases, with 11 bases between them. Germline CDR1 reads SQVTM; CDR2 reads ANQGSEA. The CDR3 DNA reads TGCAGCGTTGGATGGGCGGCGAATGAGCAGTTCTTC. Translating gives CSVGWAANEQFF.

The chain uses TRBV7-3 and TRBJ2-6; 10 bases agree with TRBD1. CDR3 length equals 17 residues. The junction had 8 bases not matched to a gene; V was cut back by 5 bases and J by 4 bases. Germline CDR1 is SGHTA and CDR2 is FQGTGA. As DNA, the CDR3 is TGTGCCAGCAGCAGACCCGGGACAGGGGTCGGGGCCAACGTCCTGACTTTC. Residues: CASSRPGTGVGANVLTF. The whole variable domain, remainder taken from reference TRBV7-3 and TRBJ2-6, is GAGVSQTPSNKVTEKGKYVELRCDPISGHTALYWYRQSLGQGPEFLIYFQGTGAADDSGLPNDRFFAVRPEGSVSTLKIQRTERGDSAVYLCASSRPGTGVGANVLTFGAGSRLTVL.